This TCR beta chain stems from a study of identical twins. A universal primer site arose from template switching, and cDNA bore unique molecular identifiers. TCRdb re-called the 5' RACE reads with MiXCR, one entry per CDR3 protein. Among 350,000 to 400,000 distinct CDR3 sequences, approximately 10% were seen once, and the ten largest hold 7.5% to 9.5%. In this sample, this clonotype turned up many times. This receptor was obtained from a woman aged 45-65 years in good health. The sample taken for sequencing was naive T cells sorted from blood.

In DNA, the CDR3 is TGCGCCAGCAGCTTGGGGTCTGGCGGGGAGCTGTTTTTT. Protein: CASSLGSGGELFF. The gene calls are TRBV5-1 and TRBJ2-2; D is ambiguous. The CDR3 sequence is 13 residues long. V was shortened by 0 bases and J by 7 bases, with 7 bases between the two germline ends. The germline gives CDR1 SGHRS, CDR2 YFSETQ.